This entry lists 13 T cell receptor beta chains sequenced from one sample in a study of cytomegalovirus exposure and HLA in healthy donors. A multiplex PCR was run with 60 Vbeta primers and 13 Jbeta primers. Sequencing was performed with immunoSEQ multiplex PCR; in TCRdb, only in-frame clones are kept and a portion is missing. The sample has about 140,000 clones, about four fifths seen once. The sequencing input was PBMCs. The receptor source for this set is a middle-aged man in good health and CMV-seropositive.

The sample holds many counts of this clone. This sample also contains other DNA sequences that code for the same CDR3. The rearrangement joins TRBV11-2 to TRBJ1-1; a possible D gene is TRBD1 (5 bases). Trimming took 1 base from V and 3 from J, leaving 9 bases between them. Per germline, CDR1 SGHAT and CDR2 FQNNGV. The CDR3 totals 14 residues. CDR3 bases: TGTGCCAGCAGCTTAGTGTCCAGGGACACTGAAGCTTTCTTT. Translating gives CASSLVSRDTEAFF.

V is TRBV7-2 and J is TRBJ2-1; no reliable D call. This CDR3 region has 13 residues. V dropped 5 bases and J dropped 6 bases, with 11 bases sitting between them. The germline CDR1 and CDR2 sequences are SGHTA and FQGNSA. The CDR3 DNA sequence: TGTGCCAGCAGCCTCCTCCGAGGCAATGAGCAGTTCTTC. Its translation is CASSLLRGNEQFF.

The chain combines TRBV27 with TRBJ2-7, with D perhaps matching TRBD1 (5 bases). Looked up from germline, CDR1 is MNHEY and CDR2 is SMNVEV (reference sequence). The CDR3 consists of 14 residues. Trimming took 6 bases from V and 2 from J, leaving 14 bases between them. The CDR3 nucleotides read TGTGCCAGCAGCCCTGTAGGGGCGGCCTACGAGCAGTACTTC. Protein: CASSPVGAAYEQYF.

The rearrangement links TRBV21-1 to TRBJ2-7; TRBD2, the D gene given by the table, was not confirmed from the DNA. TRBV21-1 is a recognized pseudogene. The CDR3 totals 17 residues. The CDR3 DNA reads TGTGCCAGCAGCAAAGCGCTCCGACTAGCGGGAGGGCCCGAGCAGTACTTC. Translating it yields CASSKALRLAGGPEQYF.

V usage is TRBV7-5 and J usage is TRBJ1-3; no check of the table's D call, TRBD1, against the DNA was made. TRBV7-5 has pseudogene status. CDR3 size: 15 residues. CDR3 bases: TGTGCCAGAAGCCTCACCATGGGGCGCGGAAACACCATATATTTT. It is translated as CARSLTMGRGNTIYF.

This clone has only one observation. For the CDR3, the DNA is TGTGCCAGCCTTCTCGGGGGGGGAAAACTGTTTTTT. Its protein product is CASLLGGGKLFF. The chain couples TRBV6-1 to TRBJ1-4, with D possibly being TRBD1 (5 bases). CDR1 is MNHNS, CDR2 SASEGT, per germline. The CDR3 sequence is 12 residues long. Trimming removed 8 bases at V and 10 bases at J, with 14 bases between.

The CDR3 loop reads CASSSQGISGNTIYF. The DNA for the CDR3 is TGTGCCAGCAGCTCCCAGGGGATTTCGGGAAACACCATATATTTT. This chain uses TRBV5-6 with TRBJ1-3, with a possible D match to TRBD1 (6 bases). Trimming cost V 3 bases and J 4 bases, with 14 bases left between them. The CDR3 sequence is 15 residues long. The germline V gene encodes CDR1 SGHDT and CDR2 YYEEEE.

The rearrangement joins TRBV7-9 to TRBJ2-1; the match to TRBD2 covers 9 bases. This CDR3 has 16 amino acids. The V segment lost 5 bases and the J segment 0 bases; nucleotides outside the gene matches: 5. CDR1 is SEHNR and CDR2 is FQNEAQ in the germline V gene (reference sequence). CDR3 DNA: TGTGCCAGCAGCCTCGGGACTAGCTTCTCCTACAATGAGCAGTTCTTC. Encoded protein: CASSLGTSFSYNEQFF.

V gene TRBV6-5 combines with J gene TRBJ1-1; 9 positions agree with TRBD1. This CDR3 contains 13 residues. Germline assignment: CDR1 MNHEY and CDR2 SVGAGI. The trim removed 8 bases at V and 0 bases at J, leaving 1 base unmatched. DNA for the CDR3: TGTGCCAGCTGGGACAGGGTGAACACTGAAGCTTTCTTT. It codes for CASWDRVNTEAFF.

As regards this clone: An end of the junction does not agree with germline; a read error may underlie this. The V call is TRBV7-9, the J call TRBJ1-3; 7 bases align to TRBD1. Looked up from germline, CDR1 is SEHNR and CDR2 is FQNEAQ (reference sequence). The CDR3 loop spans 14 amino acids. The CDR3 loop is CSSSPPDRDSTIYF. In DNA, the CDR3 is TGTTCCAGCAGCCCTCCCGACAGGGATAGCACCATATATTTT.

The rearrangement uses TRBV7-9 and TRBJ2-1; unclear D gene. Trimming took 11 bases from V and 0 from J, leaving 5 bases between them. This CDR3 has 11 amino acids. Germline loops: CDR1 SEHNR, CDR2 FQNEAQ (reference sequence). CDR3 loop: CALSSYNEQFF. The CDR3 nucleotides are TGTGCCCTTAGCTCCTACAATGAGCAGTTCTTC. Together with reference TRBV7-9 and TRBJ2-1, the CDR3 gives the full variable domain: DTGVSQNPRHKITKRGQNVTFRCDPISEHNRLYWYRQTLGQGPEFLTYFQNEAQLEKSRLLSDRFSAERPKGSFSTLEIQRTEQGDSAMYLCALSSYNEQFFGPGTRLTVL.

V and J are TRBV29-1 and TRBJ1-5; 10 nucleotides agree with TRBD1. Germline CDR1 SQVTM, CDR2 ANQGSEA. The CDR3 has 14 amino acids. The V gene end was trimmed by 4 bases and the J gene end by 5 bases; junction bases not matched to a gene: 5. CDR3 DNA sequence: TGCAGCGTTGTAGGGACAGGGGACCATCAGCCCCAGCATTTT. It specifies CSVVGTGDHQPQHF.

The chain employs TRBV13 and TRBJ2-1, with TRBD2 identical over 11 bases. Germline trimming cut 4 bases from V and 4 bases from J; bases unmatched to any gene: 3. The CDR3 has 15 amino acids. Germline V CDR1 and CDR2: PRHDT, FYEKMQ (reference sequence). The CDR3 loop is CASSSGLAAYNEQFF. The DNA for the CDR3 is TGTGCCAGCAGCTCGGGACTAGCGGCTTACAATGAGCAGTTCTTC.